Below, one T cell receptor beta chain is given with its context. Each subset's genomic DNA was shared equally among a number of immunoSEQ plates. The data were produced by immunoSEQ multiplex PCR, yet TCRdb's version contains in-frame clones alone and is incomplete. The sample consists of over a million clones, approximately 80% of them appearing once. This specimen comes from a study of shared clonotypes between healthy human individuals. CDR3 length equals 15 residues. Per germline, CDR1 SGDLS and CDR2 YYNGEE. V gave up 0 bases and J gave up 2 bases, with 11 bases separating them. Input material: memory CD4+ T cells from PBMCs. The subset is: CD45RA-negative fraction. The sequence derives from a man aged 18 to 29 in good health. Some clones in this sample may be carry-over from other donors' samples. J is TRBJ2-5 and V is TRBV9, with D unclear. The CDR3 spells CASSVGGIRQETQYF. CDR3 nucleotide sequence: TGTGCCAGCAGCGTAGGTGGGATTCGGCAAGAGACCCAGTACTTC.